Shown below are 32 T cell receptor beta chains from a single sample sequenced in a study of blood T cells in healthy people across ages. A second PCR, run for roughly 7 to 12 cycles, used a sample-barcoded 5' primer plus a J-beta primer mix. MiXCR was run by TCRdb on the 5' RACE reads, yielding one entry per CDR3 protein. The table shows more than 500,000 distinct CDR3 sequences, with around a quarter occurring only once. The same specimen was also included in a second study, on T cells of mothers and their children.

Sequenced material: blood. These receptor sequences come from a boy aged 2 to 10 in good health.

This chain joins TRBV20-1 and TRBJ1-2; 7 positions match TRBD1. Germline CDR1 DFQATT, CDR2 SNEGSKA (reference sequence). This CDR3 spans 13 amino acids. After removal of 3 bases from V and 6 bases from J, the junction contained 7 bases not matched to a gene. DNA of the CDR3: TGCAGTGCTAGGTGGACAGGTTTAGATGGCTACACCTTC. It is translated as CSARWTGLDGYTF.

This clonotype was recorded many times. This chain links TRBV10-2 with TRBJ2-5; D ambiguous. Trimming cost V 5 bases and J 1 base, with 8 bases left between them. The germline gives CDR1 WSHSY, CDR2 SAAADI. The CDR3 has 13 residues. As DNA, the CDR3 is TGCGCCAGCAGTAACAGCGTCCAAGAGACCCAGTACTTC. This translates into CASSNSVQETQYF.

This rearrangement joins TRBV5-1 to TRBJ1-3; maybe TRBD1 (5 bases). The germline V gene encodes CDR1 SGHRS and CDR2 YFSETQ. The CDR3 loop spans 17 amino acids. Trimming left V 0 bases short and J 0 bases short, with 13 bases between. This CDR3 is CASSLGSRQISGNTIYF. CDR3 DNA: TGCGCCAGCAGCTTGGGCAGCAGACAGATCTCTGGAAACACCATATATTTT.

This clonotype has just a few counts. The rearrangement links TRBV2 to TRBJ2-4; TRBD1 might be the D (5 bases). The CDR3 covers 12 residues. Trimming removed 10 bases from V and 6 bases from J, with 13 bases in between. CDR1 and CDR2 (germline): SNHLY, FYNNEI. The CDR3 region is CATLSTGNIQYF. The CDR3, as DNA: TGTGCCACCCTATCCACAGGAAACATTCAGTACTTC.

The genes are TRBV12-5 and TRBJ1-4, with 7 bases aligning to TRBD1. CDR1 LGHNT and CDR2 FRNRAP come from the germline V gene. The CDR3 is made up of 15 amino acids. With V trimmed by 6 bases and J by 0 bases, 4 bases remained unmatched. The CDR3 is CASGVQGATNEKLFF. The CDR3 bases are TGTGCTAGTGGAGTCCAGGGGGCAACTAATGAAAAACTGTTTTTT.

The chain joins TRBV11-1 to TRBJ1-2; unclear D gene. Looked up from germline, CDR1 is SGHAT and CDR2 is FQDESV (reference sequence). The CDR3 runs to 11 residues. Between the trimmed V and J ends, which lost 1 base and 8 bases, there was a span of 5 bases. DNA of the CDR3: TGTGCCAGCAGCTTAGTCACAGGCTACACCTTC. It specifies CASSLVTGYTF.

The chain joins TRBV5-1 to TRBJ2-7, with TRBD1 as a possible D gene (5 bases). The V and J ends lost 0 bases and 2 bases respectively, with 6 bases between them. Per the germline V gene, CDR1 is SGHRS and CDR2 is YFSETQ. The CDR3 runs to 13 residues. This CDR3 is CASSLADTYEQYF. The CDR3 bases are TGCGCCAGCAGCTTGGCGGACACCTACGAGCAGTACTTC.

This clonotype was detected a few times. The chain recombines TRBV12-3 or TRBV12-4 with TRBJ2-7; a weak D match, TRBD2 (6 bases). V lost 2 bases to trimming and J lost 3 bases, with 11 bases between them. This CDR3 has 14 residues. The DNA for the CDR3 is TGTGCCAGCAGTTTAAGGGGAGGAGTCTACGAGCAGTACTTC. It translates to CASSLRGGVYEQYF.

The V and J genes are TRBV2 and TRBJ2-1, with TRBD1 matching 10 bases. The CDR3 is 14 residues long. CDR1 SNHLY and CDR2 FYNNEI come from the germline V gene. Trimming cost V 7 bases and J 8 bases; bases outside gene matches: 8. Here the CDR3 reads CASIWDRGIDEQFF. The DNA for the CDR3 is TGTGCCAGCATATGGGACAGGGGAATCGATGAGCAGTTCTTC.

The genes are TRBV7-8 and TRBJ1-1; D unresolved. The V end lost 6 bases, the J end lost 8 bases, and 16 bases lay between the germline ends. Germline-derived CDR1 and CDR2 are SGHVS and FQNEAQ. The CDR3 totals 13 residues. The CDR3 DNA is TGTGCCAGCAGGCCGGGAGCCATGACCGAAGCTTTCTTT. Translating gives CASRPGAMTEAFF.

V and J are TRBV28 and TRBJ1-5; D remains unclear. The CDR3 has 15 amino acids. CDR1 and CDR2 from the germline V gene are MDHEN and SYDVKM. V was shortened by 6 bases and J by 0 bases, with 12 bases between the two germline ends. This CDR3 reads CASRSGSYSNQPQHF. The CDR3 region has the DNA TGTGCCAGCAGGTCAGGATCTTATAGCAATCAGCCCCAGCATTTT. Drawing the rest from reference TRBV28 and TRBJ1-5, the complete variable domain is DVKVTQSSRYLVKRTGEKVFLECVQDMDHENMFWYRQDPGLGLRLIYFSYDVKMKEKGDIPEGYSVSREKKERFSLILESASTNQTSMYLCASRSGSYSNQPQHFGDGTRLSIL.

This clonotype has more than one count but fewer than ten. The chain employs TRBV20-1 and TRBJ2-1, with 7 nucleotides matching TRBD2. From germline, CDR1 is DFQATT and CDR2 SNEGSKA (reference sequence). The V segment lost 0 bases and the J segment 2 bases; nucleotides outside the gene matches: 7. This CDR3 region has 16 residues. The CDR3 region has the DNA TGCAGTGCTAGAGATCGTAGGCTAGCGGCCTACAATGAGCAGTTCTTC. Translation: CSARDRRLAAYNEQFF.

The chain carries TRBV6-1 and TRBJ2-5; D gene unclear. Germline CDR1 and CDR2: MNHNS and SASEGT. The CDR3 spans 13 residues. Deletions cut 0 bases from V and 2 bases from J, with 4 bases between. The CDR3, as DNA: TGTGCCAGCAGTGAAGCCGGTCAAGAGACCCAGTACTTC. This gives the protein CASSEAGQETQYF.

This chain links TRBV6-2 or TRBV6-3 with TRBJ2-5; 10 bases agree with TRBD2. The J call may be in error: the DNA end matches TRBJ2-1 better. CDR1 and CDR2 (germline): MNHEY, SVGEGT. This CDR3 comprises 14 residues. The CDR3 DNA sequence: TGTGCCAGCAGACCAGCGGGAGGGAACAATGAGCAGTTCTTC. As protein: CASRPAGGNNEQFF.

This clonotype appeared once. The chain uses TRBV9 and TRBJ2-5; D is perhaps TRBD1 (6 bases). The J call may be wrong; the DNA end is better matched by TRBJ2-7. The CDR3 has 16 amino acids. The V gene's germline CDR1 is SGDLS and CDR2 YYNGEE. CDR3: CASSVARGGYSYEQYF. The CDR3 DNA is TGTGCCAGCAGCGTAGCCCGAGGGGGTTACTCCTACGAGCAGTACTTC.

This clonotype was picked up a small number of times. The gene calls are TRBV7-9 and TRBJ2-5, with TRBD1 matching over 9 bases. Germline lookup yields CDR1 SEHNR and CDR2 FQNEAQ (reference sequence). The CDR3 length is 18 residues. V lost 5 bases to trimming and J lost 6 bases; unmatched junction nucleotides: 19. CDR3 nucleotides: TGTGCCAGCAGCCCAGTGTCCAATAATCGGGACAGGGCACAGACCCAGTACTTC. Translating it yields CASSPVSNNRDRAQTQYF.

V gene TRBV10-1 combines with J gene TRBJ1-1, with 12 bases lining up with TRBD1. CDR3 length: 19 amino acids. V shed 6 bases, J shed 2 bases, and the junction held 16 bases outside the gene matches. Per germline, CDR1 WNHNN and CDR2 SYGVQD (reference sequence). In nucleotides, the CDR3 is TGCGCCAGCAGGGCCCCGGGACAGGGGGCGAGGGCGGGAAACACTGAAGCTTTCTTT. It translates to CASRAPGQGARAGNTEAFF.

V is TRBV6-4 and J is TRBJ2-2; no clear D. The length of the CDR3 is 13 residues. CDR1 is MRHNA, CDR2 SNTAGT, per germline. The germline V and J ends were trimmed by 7 bases and 0 bases, with 6 bases remaining between them. The CDR3 DNA follows: TGTGCCAGCATGAGTTCGAACACCGGGGAGCTGTTTTTT. Translated: CASMSSNTGELFF.

This clonotype was counted a few times. This chain links TRBV2 with TRBJ1-1; no reliable D call. The CDR3 extends over 16 amino acids. The germline CDR1 and CDR2 sequences are SNHLY and FYNNEI. Between the trimmed V and J ends, which lost 4 bases and 0 bases, there was a span of 15 bases. The CDR3 is CASSAGKSQLNTEAFF. CDR3 DNA: TGTGCCAGCAGTGCCGGGAAGTCCCAGCTGAACACTGAAGCTTTCTTT.

This chain connects TRBV10-3 to TRBJ2-7, with 13 positions matching TRBD2. The CDR3 spans 15 residues. CDR1 and CDR2 from the germline V gene are ENHRY and SYGVKD. Losses at the gene ends were 5 bases for V and 5 bases for J; bases not matched to a gene: 6. The CDR3 DNA is TGTGCCATCAGTCAGGGGACTAGCGGGACCCACGAGCAGTACTTC. It encodes CAISQGTSGTHEQYF.

The chain joins TRBV6-1 to TRBJ2-5; a weak D match, TRBD1 (6 bases). The germline gives CDR1 MNHNS, CDR2 SASEGT. This CDR3 has 15 residues. V lost 5 bases, J lost 5 bases, and 18 bases lay in between. CDR3: CASSIHRVPGETQYF. The CDR3 DNA sequence: TGTGCCAGCAGTATCCACAGGGTCCCTGGGGAGACCCAGTACTTC.

The V call is TRBV7-2, the J call TRBJ2-5, with D possibly being TRBD2 (5 bases). Trimming stripped 4 bases from V and 5 bases from J, with 14 bases between. CDR1 is SGHTA, CDR2 FQGNSA, per germline. This CDR3 is 14 amino acids long. The CDR3 DNA follows: TGTGCCAGCAGCTCCCGTCGAGGGTCCGAGACCCAGTACTTC. Translation: CASSSRRGSETQYF. The full variable domain, completed using reference TRBV7-2 and TRBJ2-5, is GAGVSQSPSNKVTEKGKDVELRCDPISGHTALYWYRQSLGQGLEFLIYFQGNSAPDKSGLPSDRFSAERTGGSVSTLTIQRTQQEDSAVYLCASSSRRGSETQYFGPGTRLLVL.

For the CDR3, the DNA is TGTGCCAGCAGCTGGAACAGGGGGTCCACTGAAGCTTTCTTT. Residues: CASSWNRGSTEAFF. The rearrangement uses TRBV5-6 and TRBJ1-1, with 8 bases that match TRBD1. The V and J ends lost 3 bases and 4 bases, in that order; junction bases with no gene match: 5. This CDR3 is built from 14 residues. The germline gives CDR1 SGHDT, CDR2 YYEEEE.

This clonotype came up a few times. This chain connects TRBV24-1 to TRBJ2-5, with no clear D. Germline-derived CDR1 and CDR2 are KGHDR and SFDVKD. This CDR3 has 15 amino acids. The germline V and J ends were trimmed by 2 bases and 0 bases, with 9 bases remaining between them. The CDR3 DNA reads TGTGCCACCAGTGATTCTGGGAAGTACCAAGAGACCCAGTACTTC. This encodes CATSDSGKYQETQYF.

The V gene is TRBV24-1, the J gene TRBJ2-1; D remains unclear. This CDR3 contains 11 residues. Germline-derived CDR1 and CDR2 are KGHDR and SFDVKD. With 8 bases removed from V and 3 bases from J, the gap between germline ends came to 4 bases. CDR3 sequence (DNA): TGTGCCACCAATCGCTACAATGAGCAGTTCTTC. Protein: CATNRYNEQFF.

The chain couples TRBV29-1 to TRBJ2-1, with 7 bases matching TRBD1. The DNA matches TRBJ2-7 better at its end, which makes the J call doubtful. The CDR3 is 12 residues long. Per the germline V gene, CDR1 is SQVTM and CDR2 is ANQGSEA. In DNA, the CDR3 is TGCAGCGTCGGACAGGACTCCTACGAGCAGTACTTC. Translation gives CSVGQDSYEQYF.

This clonotype appeared a few times. The chain carries TRBV4-3 and TRBJ1-3; D remains unclear. Deletions cut 2 bases from V and 0 bases from J, with 8 bases between. In germline, CDR1 is LGHNA, CDR2 YSLEER. This CDR3 has 15 residues. CDR3 DNA: TGCGCCAGCAGCCAAAGGTTGGGCTCTGGAAACACCATATATTTT. It translates to CASSQRLGSGNTIYF.

This clonotype showed up just a few times. DNA of the CDR3: TGCGCCAGCAGCCCCGAATGGGGGACTAGCGGGAGATCGAGCTCCTACGAGCAGTACTTC. This sequence encodes CASSPEWGTSGRSSSYEQYF. V usage is TRBV4-3 and J usage is TRBJ2-7; 14 bases agree with TRBD2. J lost 0 bases, V lost 4 bases, and 14 bases had no gene match. From germline, CDR1 is LGHNA and CDR2 YSLEER. The CDR3 loop spans 20 amino acids.

This clonotype came up once. The rearrangement joins TRBV3-1 to TRBJ2-5; perhaps D is TRBD1 or TRBD2 (5 bases each). The germline V and J ends were trimmed by 0 bases and 0 bases, with 14 bases remaining between them. Per the germline V gene, CDR1 is LGHDT and CDR2 is YNNKEL (reference sequence). CDR3 length: 17 amino acids. The CDR3 DNA reads TGTGCCAGCAGCCAAGATAGGGGAGAAAGACACCAAGAGACCCAGTACTTC. It encodes CASSQDRGERHQETQYF.

The V gene is TRBV20-1, the J gene TRBJ2-3; 8 bases line up with TRBD2. CDR3 length: 14 residues. J gave up 5 bases and V 6 bases, and 10 bases lay outside the gene matches. Germline CDR1 reads DFQATT; CDR2 reads SNEGSKA (reference sequence). This chain's CDR3 is CSAEKRESGDTQYF. The CDR3 DNA sequence: TGCAGTGCCGAAAAGCGGGAGAGTGGAGATACGCAGTATTTT.

This clonotype was recorded a few times. The chain couples TRBV7-9 to TRBJ1-4, with unresolved D. Germline V gives CDR1 SEHNR, CDR2 FQNEAQ (reference sequence). The CDR3 has 17 residues. Trimming took off 0 bases at V and 5 bases at J, with 16 bases between the two ends. The CDR3 reads CASSLAFDRRTNEKLFF. CDR3 nucleotide sequence: TGTGCCAGCAGCTTAGCTTTCGATCGCAGGACGAATGAAAAACTGTTTTTT.

The rearrangement uses TRBV7-2 and TRBJ1-2; no clear D. The CDR3 totals 15 residues. The ends were cut back, 2 bases at V and 4 bases at J, with 14 bases in the middle. The germline V gene encodes CDR1 SGHTA and CDR2 FQGNSA. DNA for the CDR3: TGTGCCAGCAGCTTATCCCCAGACCTGACCTATGGCTACACCTTC. The encoded protein is CASSLSPDLTYGYTF.